A selection of T cell receptor beta chains follows, all from one sample in a study of T cells in Graves' hyperthyroidism and ophthalmopathy. MiXCR, applied by TCRdb to the multiplex PCR reads, yields one record per CDR3 protein. The table has some 600,000 distinct CDR3 sequences, 46% seen once; the top ten hold nearly 8.5%. The sequenced sample consisted of peripheral blood or thyroid tissue (not recorded which). The receptors stem from a woman aged 18-29 years with Graves' hyperthyroidism. Each CDR3 is given with its conserved first and last residue. Fields, in order: V gene, clone size, J gene, D gene, CDR3 DNA, CDR3 protein. The D gene is left open where the match is weak. The size entry is marked missing in some rows and otherwise reads once, few, many or a size class.

TRBV7-9	NA	TRBJ1-5	NA	TGCGCCAGCAGCCAAGCTCCCAGTCCCGAGGCAGTAAGTAATCAGCCCCAGCATTTT	CASSQAPSPEAVSNQPQHF
TRBV14	once	TRBJ2-7	TRBD2	TGTGCCAGCAGCCCCAGCGGGAGGGACTACGAGCAGTACTTC	CASSPSGRDYEQYF
TRBV25-1	NA	TRBJ2-7	NA	TGTGCCAGCAGTCTTAACAGCCGCCTAAGGTCCGAGCAGTACTTC	CASSLNSRLRSEQYF
TRBV7-3	NA	TRBJ1-3	NA	TGTGCCAGCAGCTTAACGTGGGGTCCTGGAAACACCATATATTTT	CASSLTWGPGNTIYF
TRBV14	few	TRBJ2-7	TRBD1	TGTGCCAGCAGCACTACAGGACAGGGGTTATCCTACGAGCAGTACTTC	CASSTTGQGLSYEQYF
TRBV5-5	NA	TRBJ2-5	NA	TGCGCCAGCAGCTTAAGGTCTGACCGGGGGTTTTCGGAGACCCAGTACTTC	CASSLRSDRGFSETQYF
TRBV14	few	TRBJ2-7	TRBD1	TGTGCCAGCAGCCAAGACGGGACAGGCAACTACGAGCAGTACTTC	CASSQDGTGNYEQYF
TRBV5-1	NA	TRBJ1-2	TRBD1	TGCGCCAGCAGCTTGGGATTGGGACAGTCGTATGGCTACACCTTC	CASSLGLGQSYGYTF
TRBV7-2	many	TRBJ2-7	NA	TGTGCCAGCAGCTTAGCGGGAGCCTTTCCCTACGAGCAGTACTTC	CASSLAGAFPYEQYF
TRBV9	few	TRBJ1-3	TRBD1	TGTGCCAGCAGCCCCGACAGGGTTGGAAACACCATATATTTT	CASSPDRVGNTIYF
TRBV7-4	NA	TRBJ2-7	NA	TGTGCCAGCAGCTTGGGTGCCGATACCTACGAGCAGTACTTC	CASSLGADTYEQYF
TRBV10-3	many	TRBJ1-4	NA	TGTGCCACGGGTAACTCGGATGAGTATGAAAAACTGTTTTTT	CATGNSDEYEKLFF
TRBV20-1	few	TRBJ1-1	TRBD1	TGCAGTGCTAGAGAGGGACAGGTAAACACTGAAGCTTTCTTT	CSAREGQVNTEAFF
TRBV2	NA	TRBJ1-4	TRBD1	TGTGCCAGCACTTCCGGGACAGGGGGTGAAAAACTGTTTTTT	CASTSGTGGEKLFF
TRBV7-9	NA	TRBJ1-2	NA	TGTGCCAGCAGCTTATCGGGTTCCCACTATGGCTACACCTTC	CASSLSGSHYGYTF
TRBV6-6	NA	TRBJ2-7	NA	TGTGCCAGCGGCGTGGTCCACGAGCAGTACTTC	CASGVVHEQYF
TRBV7-9	many	TRBJ1-1	TRBD1	TGTGCCAGCAGCGCGGGACAGGTGAACACTGAAGCTTTCTTT	CASSAGQVNTEAFF
TRBV7-9	NA	TRBJ2-5	NA	TGTGCCAGCAGCCAACCCCCAGGAGCCTACCCTGACCAAGAGACCCAGTACTTC	CASSQPPGAYPDQETQYF
TRBV29-1	NA	TRBJ1-1	NA	TGCAGCTCTATGTGGGGGATGATGACTGAAGCTTTCTTT	CSSMWGMMTEAFF
TRBV29-1	once	TRBJ2-5	NA	TGCAGCATCGACCGGGGGCAAGAGACCCAGTACTTC	CSIDRGQETQYF
TRBV11-2	NA	TRBJ1-6	NA	TGTGCCAGCAGCCAAGCCCAGGGGTCCTATAATTCACCCCTCCACTTT	CASSQAQGSYNSPLHF
TRBV7-6	once	TRBJ2-7	TRBD2	TGTGTCAGCAGCGGGACTAGCGGCTACGAGCAGTACTTC	CVSSGTSGYEQYF
TRBV24-1	NA	TRBJ1-2	NA	TGTGCCACCAGTGATTTGGGGGAAGCGAAAGGCAACACCTTC	CATSDLGEAKGNTF
TRBV20-1	NA	TRBJ2-7	NA	TGCAGTGCTAGAGATGCAGGACTAACCTACGAGCAGTACTTC	CSARDAGLTYEQYF
TRBV24-1	NA	TRBJ2-5	TRBD2	TGTGCTAGCCCGGGACTAGCGAACCAAGAGACCCAGTACTTC	CASPGLANQETQYF
TRBV24-1	many	TRBJ1-2	NA	TGTGCCACCCACGGGGGGACGAATGGCTACACCTTC	CATHGGTNGYTF
TRBV20-1	few	TRBJ2-5	TRBD1	TGCAGTGCTTTCACAGGGGAACAAGAGACCCAGTACTTC	CSAFTGEQETQYF
TRBV7-3	NA	TRBJ2-5	NA	TGTGCCAGCAGCTTAGACGACGGGAGTGATCAAGAGACCCAGTACTTC	CASSLDDGSDQETQYF
TRBV29-1	NA	TRBJ2-2	NA	TGCAGCGTCCCTGCGACCCTGAACACCGGGGAGCTGTTTTTT	CSVPATLNTGELFF
TRBV15	once	TRBJ2-6	TRBD1	TGTGCCACCACCGGGACAGGGGGGTCGGGGGCCAACGTCCTGACTTTC	CATTGTGGSGANVLTF
TRBV10-3	few	TRBJ2-5	TRBD2	TGTGCCAGCACCTACGGACTAGCGAGTTTTCCGGAGACCCAGTACTTC	CASTYGLASFPETQYF
TRBV24-1	NA	TRBJ2-6	NA	TGTGCCACCAGTGATCACCAACAGGGATTCCGTAGTGGGGCCAACGTCCTGACTTTC	CATSDHQQGFRSGANVLTF
TRBV7-9	NA	TRBJ2-5	TRBD2	TGTGCCAGCAGCGTAGCCAGCGGGAGAGTACAAGGGACCCAGTACTTC	CASSVASGRVQGTQYF
TRBV24-1	once	TRBJ1-5	NA	TGTGCCACCAGTGCGTCGGGAGGGGGACATTTT	CATSASGGGHF
TRBV20-1	NA	TRBJ2-7	TRBD1	TGCAGTGCTAGAGAGGGACAGGGGGCCAACTACGAGCAGTACTTC	CSAREGQGANYEQYF
TRBV24-1	NA	TRBJ1-2	TRBD1	TGTGCCAGTAAGAGGCCCGGGACAGGGATCTATGGCTACACCTTC	CASKRPGTGIYGYTF
TRBV7-2	NA	TRBJ1-1	NA	TGTGCCAGCAGCGTAATACAGGTCTCGAACACTGAAGCTTTCTTT	CASSVIQVSNTEAFF
TRBV20-1	many	TRBJ1-5	NA	TGCAGTGCTAGGGACAACAATCAGCCCCAGCATTTT	CSARDNNQPQHF
TRBV7-9	NA	TRBJ1-5	NA	TGTGCCAGCAGCCCGAGTGGGGGGAGCCCCCCTCAGCCCCAGCATTTT	CASSPSGGSPPQPQHF
TRBV10-3	NA	TRBJ1-1	NA	TGTGCCATCAGTACGGGACCGATGAACACTGAAGCTTTCTTT	CAISTGPMNTEAFF
TRBV7-6	NA	TRBJ1-1	NA	TGTGCCAGCAGCTTAGCGGGGATTTCCGCCCATGAAGCTTTCTTT	CASSLAGISAHEAFF
TRBV7-3	NA	TRBJ2-2	TRBD2	TGTGCCAGCAGCTTTAGCGGGAGTGTGTCAGGGGAGCTGTTTTTT	CASSFSGSVSGELFF
TRBV5-1	few	TRBJ2-5	TRBD2	TGCGCCAGCGCAGCAGCTAGCGGCCGGACCCAGTACTTC	CASAAASGRTQYF
TRBV24-1	NA	TRBJ2-5	TRBD1	TGTGCCACCAGTGAATCGACAGGGTTCCAAGAGACCCAGTACTTC	CATSESTGFQETQYF
TRBV2	many	TRBJ1-1	TRBD1	TGTGCCAGAAGACAGGGACTCACTGAAGCTTTCTTT	CARRQGLTEAFF
TRBV2	many	TRBJ1-2	TRBD1	TGTGCCATCCAGGACAGGGTGTGGGACGGGGACTATGGCTACACCTTC	CAIQDRVWDGDYGYTF
TRBV24-1	many	TRBJ2-7	NA	TGTGCCACCAGTGACGACAGAGAAGCTACCTACGAGCAGTACTTC	CATSDDREATYEQYF
TRBV19	once	TRBJ1-1	TRBD1	TGTGCCAGTAGTATGGGGGGGACAGAATACACTGAAGCTTTCTTT	CASSMGGTEYTEAFF
TRBV10-3	NA	TRBJ2-7	NA	TGTGCCATCAGTGAGGGCGTCCCTTCCTACGAGCAGTACTTC	CAISEGVPSYEQYF
TRBV20-1	many	TRBJ2-6	NA	TGCAGTGCTAGACGGTCTGGGGCCAACGTCCTGACTTTC	CSARRSGANVLTF
TRBV20-1	few	TRBJ2-7	NA	TGCAGTGCTAGAGGAGATCCCTACGAGCAGTACTTC	CSARGDPYEQYF
TRBV10-3	NA	TRBJ1-1	NA	TGTGCCAGCTCCAGCGCATCCGTGGAGGCTTTCTTT	CASSSASVEAFF
TRBV10-3	NA	TRBJ1-1	TRBD1	TGTGCCATCAGTGTCGGACAGGGTACTGAAGCTTTCTTT	CAISVGQGTEAFF
TRBV7-2	few	TRBJ2-7	NA	TGTGCCAGCAGCTTAGGCCTTGGTTACGAGCAGTACTTC	CASSLGLGYEQYF
TRBV11-2	NA	TRBJ2-5	NA	TGTGCCAGCAGTCCTGACCCGCAAGAGACCCAGTACTTC	CASSPDPQETQYF